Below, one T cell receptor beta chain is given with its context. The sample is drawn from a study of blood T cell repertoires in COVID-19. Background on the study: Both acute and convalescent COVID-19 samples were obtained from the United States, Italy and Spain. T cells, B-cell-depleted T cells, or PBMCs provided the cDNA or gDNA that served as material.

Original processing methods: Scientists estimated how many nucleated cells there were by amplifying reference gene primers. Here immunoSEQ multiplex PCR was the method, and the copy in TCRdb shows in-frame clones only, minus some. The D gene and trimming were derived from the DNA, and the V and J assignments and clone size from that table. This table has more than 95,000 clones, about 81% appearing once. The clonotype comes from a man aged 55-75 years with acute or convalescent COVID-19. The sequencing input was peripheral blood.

The CDR3 DNA is TGTGCCAGCAGCTTCGACAGGAACACTGAAGCTTTCTTT. Its protein product is CASSFDRNTEAFF. The J gene is TRBJ1-1, the V gene TRBV5-5; the D gene is possibly TRBD1 (5 bases). The CDR3 is 13 residues long. V was pared by 2 bases and J by 1 base, with 6 bases between. Germline lookup yields CDR1 SGHKS and CDR2 YYEKEE (reference sequence).